Reported below is one T cell receptor (beta chain). The CDR3 consists of 12 residues. The sample belongs to a study of cytomegalovirus exposure and HLA in healthy donors. TCRdb's table, derived via immunoSEQ multiplex PCR, lists solely in-frame clones and lacks some. This table holds fewer than 200,000 clones, roughly four fifths found once. The sequenced sample consisted of PBMCs. V gene TRBV21-1 combines with J gene TRBJ1-2; the DNA was not used to check the table's D call, TRBD1. TRBV21-1 is flagged as a pseudogene. The receptor was derived from a woman between 18 and 29 years old in good health and CMV-seropositive. The CDR3 nucleotides are TGTGCCGCCAACCGGGACAGGCGTGGCTACACCTTC. Residues: CAANRDRRGYTF.